Sequencing of this T cell receptor (beta chain) was carried out in a study of T cell responses to AZD1222 COVID-19 vaccine. Study-wide points: Rises in breadth and depth of Spike-specific TCRs came after two AZD1222 doses.

Worth noting for this clone: Its antigen is unknown.

The CDR3 is 15 amino acids. V lost 2 bases to trimming and J lost 1 base; unmatched junction nucleotides: 3. Germline CDR1 and CDR2: MNHEY and SVGAGI. Assay used: immunoSEQ multiplex PCR; TCRdb lists only in-frame clones, some missing. The sample includes 90,000 to 120,000 clones, about nine tenths seen only once; the top ten take about 3%. This sequence joins TRBV6-5 and TRBJ1-1, with TRBD1 matching over 8 bases. The material was peripheral blood, obtained on day 0 of MenACWY control vaccination. This sequence originates from an adult in good health. The CDR3 sequence is CASSYQGARNTEAFF. DNA of the CDR3: TGTGCCAGCAGTTACCAGGGGGCGAGGAACACTGAAGCTTTCTTT.